This T cell receptor (beta chain) came from a study of a mutant IDH1 vaccine in newly diagnosed glioma. This clone was seen a handful of times. The antigen is undetermined. Produced via immunoSEQ multiplex PCR; TCRdb's table is partial and in-frame only. The sample has fewer than 55,000 clones, roughly 61% seen once; the top ten hold around 4.8%. Described time point: week 47, end of study. A single vaccine dose contained 300 ug of mutant IDH1 20-mer peptide, and topical imiquimod was used with it. This clonotype was obtained from a man in his forties or fifties with glioma. Some clones in this sample may be carry-over from other donors' samples. Material: peripheral blood mononuclear cells (PBMCs), obtained from a glioma patient whose treatment included an IDH1 peptide vaccine.

The CDR3 DNA reads TGCGCCACCAGAAGGGGGGCCCAGGAGACCCAGTACTTC. Translated: CATRRGAQETQYF. The chain combines TRBV5-1 with TRBJ2-5; D tentatively fits TRBD1 or TRBD2 (6 bases each). This CDR3 has 13 residues. V gave up 9 bases and J gave up 5 bases, with 17 bases separating them. Germline CDR1 SGHRS, CDR2 YFSETQ.